This TCR beta chain was sequenced for a study of T-cell reconstitution after alpha-beta-depleted transplantation in children. From germline, CDR1 is DFQATT and CDR2 SNEGSKA (reference sequence). CDR3 length equals 13 residues. Trimming removed 3 bases from V and 3 bases from J, with 11 bases in between. Unique molecular identifiers were built into the TCRbeta library. TCRdb re-derived calls from the PCR reads in MiXCR, one entry per CDR3 protein. The top ten clones hold 5% of a sample with 700,000 to 950,000 distinct CDR3 sequences, around 15% of them seen once. The sample holds a few counts of this clonotype. The target antigen is unknown. Overall study findings and caveats: About two months after transplant, alpha-beta T cells reportedly came from several hundred expanded graft clones.

Sequenced here: PBMCs, mostly from graft donor cells, sampled 360 days after TCRalphabeta/CD19-depleted stem cell transplant. The chain employs TRBV20-1 and TRBJ2-5, with D maybe TRBD2 (5 bases). The sequence was obtained from a male patient aged 10-17 years who had a stem cell transplant for acute lymphoblastic leukemia, so the T cells may come from the graft donor. The CDR3 nucleotides read TGCAGTGCTAGGTATAGCGCGGAAGAGACCCAGTACTTC. Protein sequence: CSARYSAEETQYF.